This T cell receptor beta chain comes out of a study of T cell responses to AZD1222 COVID-19 vaccine. This clone has just a few counts. Its antigen remains unknown. Study-level points and caveats: Spike-specific TCR breadth and depth were elevated following two AZD1222 doses. Vaccine-associated CD4 TCRs spanned spike, dominant at 160-218 and 743-854.

V gave up 3 bases and J gave up 5 bases, with 26 bases separating them. This CDR3 region has 18 residues. Germline V lookup: CDR1 LNHDA, CDR2 SQIVND (reference sequence). Data came from immunoSEQ multiplex PCR; TCRdb stores just in-frame clones and leaves some out. The sample records 100,000 or so clones, roughly 86% being singletons. This chain joins TRBV19 and TRBJ2-7; D may match TRBD1 or TRBD2 (6 bases each). The source of this sequence is an adult who received the AZD1222 COVID-19 vaccine. The sample was peripheral blood, taken 28 days after the second AZD1222 dose. For the CDR3, the DNA is TGTGCCAGTAGTATTGGTACCCCTGGCAGGGGACTGCACCACGAGCAGTACTTC. Translating gives CASSIGTPGRGLHHEQYF. The whole variable domain, filled in from reference TRBV19 and TRBJ2-7, reads DGGITQSPKYLFRKEGQNVTLSCEQNLNHDAMYWYRQDPGQGLRLIYYSQIVNDFQKGDIAEGYSVSREKKESFPLTVTSAQKNPTAFYLCASSIGTPGRGLHHEQYFGPGTRLTVT.